The rows below give T cell receptor beta chains drawn from one sample of a study of cytomegalovirus exposure and HLA in healthy donors. Using immunoSEQ multiplex PCR, the repertoire was profiled, and TCRdb retains in-frame clones only, with some absent. The sample consists of some 130,000 clones, approximately 61% of them appearing once. The sequencing input was PBMCs. The source of these receptors is a human donor in good health. Both conserved end residues are part of each CDR3. A D gene is named only where the DNA matches it firmly. Size is stated for part of the rows, as once, few or many counts, or as a class when the clone is expanded.

clone_size j_call v_call d_call cdr3_nt cdr3_aa
. TRBJ2-4 TRBV20-1 . TGCAGTGGTAGGGGGGAGGACATTCAGTACTTC CSGRGEDIQYF
. TRBJ2-7 TRBV27 TRBD1 TGTGCCAGCAGTTTTATATATAGAGTCGGCGACAGGGGAAGCTACGAGCAGTACTTC CASSFIYRVGDRGSYEQYF
. TRBJ2-1 TRBV9 . TGTGCCAGCAGCGTCGGAGGGCCGGGGAGCTCCTACAATGAGCAGTTCTTC CASSVGGPGSSYNEQFF
. TRBJ2-1 TRBV28 . TGTGCCAGCAGTACAGGAGGGGCGAGGGGTGAGCAGTTCTTC CASSTGGARGEQFF
. TRBJ1-1 TRBV7-9 TRBD1 TGTGCCAGCAGCCAGGGACAGGGGGCTGGTGAAGCTTTCTTT CASSQGQGAGEAFF
. TRBJ2-7 TRBV6-6 . TGTGCCAGCAGTTACATCGGACAAGCCTACGAGCAGTACTTC CASSYIGQAYEQYF
. TRBJ1-5 TRBV11-2 TRBD1 TGTGCCAGCAGCTTAGCGGTGGGGGACAGGGTGCGCCAGCCCCAGCATTTT CASSLAVGDRVRQPQHF
few TRBJ2-7 TRBV7-8 . TGTGCCAGCAGCAGCTCCCGGCTACTCTACTACGAGCAGTACTTC CASSSSRLLYYEQYF
. TRBJ2-7 TRBV6-5 . TGTGCCAGCAGCTCCCGGACATACGAGCAGTACTTC CASSSRTYEQYF
few TRBJ2-3 TRBV5-1 . TGCGCCAGCAGCTTGGCGGCAGGTAACACAGATACGCAGTATTTT CASSLAAGNTDTQYF
. TRBJ2-7 TRBV5-1 . TGCGCCAGCAGCTTGGCCCCAGGGGGGTCCTACGAGCAGTACTTC CASSLAPGGSYEQYF
. TRBJ2-1 TRBV4-1 TRBD2 TGCGCCAGCAGCCAAATATGGACTAGCGGATACAATGAGCAGTTCTTC CASSQIWTSGYNEQFF
. TRBJ2-7 TRBV11-2 TRBD1 TGTGCCAGCGCCCCCGGGACAGGGAGGTACGAGCAGTACTTC CASAPGTGRYEQYF
. TRBJ1-2 TRBV28 TRBD1 TGTGCCAGCAGTTTATTGGGCAGGGGGCTGGTAGATAACTATGGCTACACCTTC CASSLLGRGLVDNYGYTF
. TRBJ2-7 TRBV19 TRBD1 TGTGCCAGTAGTACACCTCGAGGACAGGGTTCCGACGAGCAGTACTTC CASSTPRGQGSDEQYF
. TRBJ2-3 TRBV19 TRBD2 TGTGCCAGTAGACTAGCGGGAGCTCTCACAGATACGCAGTATTTT CASRLAGALTDTQYF
. TRBJ1-1 TRBV10-3 . TGTGCCATCAGTGAGTCGGTGGAGGGAGGAACTGAAGCTTTCTTT CAISESVEGGTEAFF
. TRBJ1-1 TRBV28 . TGTGCCAGCAGTTTAGCCGGGGGGAACACTGAAGCTTTCTTT CASSLAGGNTEAFF
. TRBJ2-3 TRBV19 TRBD1 TGTGCCAGTAGTACTGACAGGGGGCAAGATACGCAGTATTTT CASSTDRGQDTQYF
. TRBJ2-4 TRBV29-1 . TGCAGCGTCGCTAATACGAACATTCAGTACTTC CSVANTNIQYF
. TRBJ2-5 TRBV7-2 . TGTGCCAGCAGCCCTAGTCGGGAGACCCAGTACTTC CASSPSRETQYF
. TRBJ1-5 TRBV5-3 TRBD1 TGTGCCAGAACCCCCCGAGGGACAGACGATCAGCCCCAGCATTTT CARTPRGTDDQPQHF
. TRBJ2-7 TRBV4-2 TRBD2 TGTGCCAGCAGCCAAGATGTTACAGCGGGAGTGGTCGAGCAGTACTTC CASSQDVTAGVVEQYF
. TRBJ2-3 TRBV5-1 TRBD2 TGCGCCAGCAGCTTGGGACTAGCGGATACCACAGATACGCAGTATTTT CASSLGLADTTDTQYF
. TRBJ1-6 TRBV7-3 . TGTGCCAGCAGCTTAGAGCCGCGGGGGACCTATAATTCACCCCTCCACTTT CASSLEPRGTYNSPLHF
. TRBJ1-4 TRBV18 . TGTGCCAGCTCATCCGACAGATCTTATGAAAAACTGTTTTTT CASSSDRSYEKLFF
. TRBJ2-7 TRBV18 . TGTGCCAGCGTTTCCCGGGATGGCGAGCAGTACTTC CASVSRDGEQYF
once TRBJ2-7 TRBV5-1 TRBD1 TGCGCCAGCAGCCCACAGGGGTCTTCCTACGAGCAGTACTTC CASSPQGSSYEQYF
. TRBJ2-3 TRBV28 TRBD1 TGTGCCAGCAGTTCCCCGGGACAGGGGGCCCCAGATACGCAGTATTTT CASSSPGQGAPDTQYF
. TRBJ2-7 TRBV6-1 TRBD2 TGTGCCAGCAGTCAAGGACTAGCGGGCTTCATCCACGAGCAGTACTTC CASSQGLAGFIHEQYF
. TRBJ2-2 TRBV7-9 . TGTGCCAGCAGCCCGGGAGTGAACACCGGGGAGCTGTTTTTT CASSPGVNTGELFF
. TRBJ1-5 TRBV6-5 . TGTGCCAGCAGCTCCAGGGAACAACAGCCCCAGCATTTT CASSSREQQPQHF
. TRBJ2-1 TRBV28 TRBD2 TGTGCCAGCAGAATAGAAGCCGGGACTAGCGGGAGTTTAGGCAATGAGCAGTTCTTC CASRIEAGTSGSLGNEQFF
. TRBJ2-5 TRBV4-2 TRBD2 TGTGCCAGCAGCAACGTGGGACTAGCGGGAGTCGGGGGAGAGACCCAGTACTTC CASSNVGLAGVGGETQYF
. TRBJ1-6 TRBV9 TRBD1 TGTGCCAGCAGCGTCGGACAGGGGCCTCAACCCCTCCACTTT CASSVGQGPQPLHF
. TRBJ1-4 TRBV2 TRBD1 TGTGCCAGCGGGACAGATTGGGCTCCTGTAGAACTGTTTTTT CASGTDWAPVELFF
. TRBJ2-1 TRBV29-1 . TGCAGCGCCTCCCGGTGGGAGAACAATGAGCAGTTCTTC CSASRWENNEQFF
once TRBJ2-7 TRBV9 TRBD2 TGTGCCAGCAGCTTTAGCGGGAGCGCCAGTAACGAGCAGTACTTC CASSFSGSASNEQYF
few TRBJ1-2 TRBV7-9 . TGTGCCAGCAGCTTTGACCGGGATGGCTACACCTTC CASSFDRDGYTF
. TRBJ1-5 TRBV14 TRBD1 TGTGCCAGCAGCCAAGGCGGACAGGGGTTACAGCCCCAGCATTTT CASSQGGQGLQPQHF
. TRBJ2-3 TRBV20-1 . TGCAGTGCTAAGATGAGAGATACGCAGTATTTT CSAKMRDTQYF
. TRBJ2-7 TRBV5-3 . TGTGCCAGAAGCTTGGACAGGCCCTTC CARSLDRPF
. TRBJ2-1 TRBV9 . TGTGCCAGCAGCGTTCAGGGTGGTTCAGGCCATGAGCAGTTCTTC CASSVQGGSGHEQFF
. TRBJ1-2 TRBV6-1 . TGTGCCAGCGAGCGGGGCGACGGCTACACCTTC CASERGDGYTF
. TRBJ2-7 TRBV28 . TGTGCCAGCAGTTTTATAGCAGGGGCCTACGAGCAGTACTTC CASSFIAGAYEQYF
. TRBJ2-7 TRBV27 TRBD2 TGTGCCAGCAGTTTCTCCGCCCTAACTAGCGGCAGCTCCTACGAGCAGTACTTC CASSFSALTSGSSYEQYF
. TRBJ2-7 TRBV5-4 TRBD2 TGTGCCAGCAGCTTACTAGCGGGAGGTCGTGAGCAGTACTTC CASSLLAGGREQYF
. TRBJ1-2 TRBV29-1 TRBD1 TGCAGCGTTGAAGGCACAGGGGGGTATGGCTACACCTTC CSVEGTGGYGYTF
few TRBJ2-3 TRBV25-1 . TGTGCCAGCAGTGAATTCAGCGGAGGGGCAGATACGCAGTATTTT CASSEFSGGADTQYF
few TRBJ2-7 TRBV6-5 TRBD2 TGTGCCAGCAGTAGCGGGGACCGGGGTAACGAGCAGTACTTC CASSSGDRGNEQYF
. TRBJ2-1 TRBV19 TRBD2 TGTGCCAGTAGTATAGGGCTAGCGGACAATGAGCAGTTCTTC CASSIGLADNEQFF
few TRBJ1-1 TRBV7-9 . TGTGCCAGCAGCTTAGCTTGGGTCGGGGGAACTGAAGCTTTCTTT CASSLAWVGGTEAFF
few TRBJ1-2 TRBV4-1 . TGCGCCAGCAGCCAACCACCGAGGGGGAGCTATGGCTACACCTTC CASSQPPRGSYGYTF
few TRBJ2-7 TRBV5-6 TRBD1 TGTGCCAGCAGCTCATGGACAGGGGAGTACTTC CASSSWTGEYF
. TRBJ2-3 TRBV7-3 TRBD2 TGTGCCAGCAGTGGCGGAGCGGGAGGGGATACGCAGTATTTT CASSGGAGGDTQYF
. TRBJ2-5 TRBV9 . TGTGCCAGCAGCCCCCAGGCCCAGTACTTC CASSPQAQYF
. TRBJ1-4 TRBV5-1 . TGCGCCAGCACAACCCGGGGGGGGGAGAATGAAAAACTGTTTTTT CASTTRGGENEKLFF
. TRBJ1-1 TRBV29-1 . TGCAGCGTTGAAGCTGCAGGGCGGGGCACTGAAGCTTTCTTT CSVEAAGRGTEAFF
few TRBJ1-4 TRBV10-2 . TGCGCCAGCAGTGACGAGGGGGCAACTAATGAAAAACTGTTTTTT CASSDEGATNEKLFF